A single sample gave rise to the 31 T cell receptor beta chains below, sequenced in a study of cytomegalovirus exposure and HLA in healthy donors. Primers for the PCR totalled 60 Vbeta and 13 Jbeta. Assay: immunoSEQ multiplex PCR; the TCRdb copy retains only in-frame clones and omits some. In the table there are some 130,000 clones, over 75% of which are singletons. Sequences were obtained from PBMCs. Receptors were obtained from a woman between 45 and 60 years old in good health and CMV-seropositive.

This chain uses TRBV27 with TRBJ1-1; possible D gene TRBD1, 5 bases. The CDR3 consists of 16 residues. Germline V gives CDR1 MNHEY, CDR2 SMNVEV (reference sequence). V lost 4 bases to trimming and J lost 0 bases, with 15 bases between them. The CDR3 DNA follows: TGTGCCAGCAGTTGGGGCCTTTGGGGTTTGAACACTGAAGCTTTCTTT. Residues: CASSWGLWGLNTEAFF.

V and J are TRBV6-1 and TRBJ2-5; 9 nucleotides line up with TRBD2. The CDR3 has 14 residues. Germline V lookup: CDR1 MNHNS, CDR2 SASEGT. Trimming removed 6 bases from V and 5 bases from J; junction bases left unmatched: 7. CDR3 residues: CASRAGTSRETQYF. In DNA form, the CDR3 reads TGTGCCAGCAGGGCCGGGACTAGCAGGGAGACCCAGTACTTC.

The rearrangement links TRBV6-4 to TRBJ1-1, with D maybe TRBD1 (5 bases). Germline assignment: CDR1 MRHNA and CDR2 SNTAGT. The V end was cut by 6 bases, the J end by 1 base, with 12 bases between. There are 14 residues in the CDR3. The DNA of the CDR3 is TGTGCCAGCAGCCCCAGTCAGGGGAACACTGAAGCTTTCTTT. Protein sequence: CASSPSQGNTEAFF.

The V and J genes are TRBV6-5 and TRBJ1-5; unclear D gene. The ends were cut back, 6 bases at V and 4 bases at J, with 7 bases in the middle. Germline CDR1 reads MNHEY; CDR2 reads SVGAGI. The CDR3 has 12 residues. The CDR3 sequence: CASSPPNQPQHF. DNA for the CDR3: TGTGCCAGCAGCCCCCCTAATCAGCCCCAGCATTTT.

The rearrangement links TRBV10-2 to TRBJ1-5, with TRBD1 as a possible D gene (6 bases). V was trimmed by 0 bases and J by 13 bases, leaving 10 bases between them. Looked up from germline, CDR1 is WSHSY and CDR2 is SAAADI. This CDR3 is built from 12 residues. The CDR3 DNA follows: TGCGCCAGCAGTGAGTCGAGGGGGGGACAGCATTTT. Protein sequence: CASSESRGGQHF.

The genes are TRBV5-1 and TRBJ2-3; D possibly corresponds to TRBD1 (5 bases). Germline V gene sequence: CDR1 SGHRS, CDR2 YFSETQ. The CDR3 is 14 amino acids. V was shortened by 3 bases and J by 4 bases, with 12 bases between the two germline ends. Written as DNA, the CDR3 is TGCGCCAGCAGCTCACAATCCAGGGCAGATACGCAGTATTTT. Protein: CASSSQSRADTQYF.

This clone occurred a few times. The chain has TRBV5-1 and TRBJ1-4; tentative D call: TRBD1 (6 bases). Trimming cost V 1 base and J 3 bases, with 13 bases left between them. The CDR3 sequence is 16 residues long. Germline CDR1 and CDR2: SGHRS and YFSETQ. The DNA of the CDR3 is TGCGCCAGCAGCTTGATGATGGGGGCCTCTAATGAAAAACTGTTTTTT. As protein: CASSLMMGASNEKLFF. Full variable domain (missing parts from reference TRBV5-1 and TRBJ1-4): KAGVTQTPRYLIKTRGQQVTLSCSPISGHRSVSWYQQTPGQGLQFLFEYFSETQRNKGNFPGRFSGRQFSNSRSEMNVSTLELGDSALYLCASSLMMGASNEKLFFGSGTQLSVL.

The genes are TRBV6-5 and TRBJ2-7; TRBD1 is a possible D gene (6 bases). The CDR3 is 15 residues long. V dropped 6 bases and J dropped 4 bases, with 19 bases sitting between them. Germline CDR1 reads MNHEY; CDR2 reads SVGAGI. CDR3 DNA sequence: TGTGCCAGCAGCAAAGGGACACTCTCGGGTTACGAGCAGTACTTC. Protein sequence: CASSKGTLSGYEQYF.

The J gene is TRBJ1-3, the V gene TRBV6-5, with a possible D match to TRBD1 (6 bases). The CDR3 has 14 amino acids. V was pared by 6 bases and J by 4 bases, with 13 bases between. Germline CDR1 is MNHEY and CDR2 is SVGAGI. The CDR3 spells CASRRQVGGNTIYF. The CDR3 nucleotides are TGTGCCAGCAGGCGACAGGTTGGCGGAAACACCATATATTTT.

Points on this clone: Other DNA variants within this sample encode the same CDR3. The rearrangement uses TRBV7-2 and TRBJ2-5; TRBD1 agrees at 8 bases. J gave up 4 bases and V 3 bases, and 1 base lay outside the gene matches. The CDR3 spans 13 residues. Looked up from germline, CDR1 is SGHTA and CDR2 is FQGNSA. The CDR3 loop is CASSFTGGETQYF. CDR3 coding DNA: TGTGCCAGCAGCTTCACAGGGGGAGAGACCCAGTACTTC.

The CDR3 here is CASSDLPGQGAYEQYF. In DNA, the CDR3 is TGTGCCAGCAGTGATCTCCCGGGACAGGGGGCTTACGAGCAGTACTTC. This rearrangement joins TRBV27 to TRBJ2-7; TRBD1 aligns across 12 bases. The CDR3 spans 16 residues. The V gene end was trimmed by 5 bases and the J gene end by 4 bases; junction bases not matched to a gene: 9. In germline, CDR1 is MNHEY, CDR2 SMNVEV (reference sequence).

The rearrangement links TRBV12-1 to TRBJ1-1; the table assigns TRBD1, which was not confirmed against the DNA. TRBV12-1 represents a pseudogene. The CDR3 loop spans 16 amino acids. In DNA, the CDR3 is TGTGCCAGCAGCCCACATGCTGGACAGGGAGCCACTGAAGCTTTCTTT. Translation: CASSPHAGQGATEAFF.

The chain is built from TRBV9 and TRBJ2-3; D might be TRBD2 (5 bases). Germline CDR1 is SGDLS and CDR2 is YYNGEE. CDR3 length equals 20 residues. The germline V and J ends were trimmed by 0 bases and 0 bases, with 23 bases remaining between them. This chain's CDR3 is CASSVDEAGRVVTSTDTQYF. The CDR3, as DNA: TGTGCCAGCAGCGTAGACGAGGCTGGGCGGGTAGTCACTAGCACAGATACGCAGTATTTT.

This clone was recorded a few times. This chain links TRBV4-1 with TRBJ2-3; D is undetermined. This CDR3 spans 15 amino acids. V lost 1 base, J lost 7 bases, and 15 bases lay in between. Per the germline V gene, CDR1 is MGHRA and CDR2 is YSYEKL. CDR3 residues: CASSQGLAESNTQYF. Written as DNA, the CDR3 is TGCGCCAGCAGCCAAGGACTGGCCGAGTCAAATACGCAGTATTTT.

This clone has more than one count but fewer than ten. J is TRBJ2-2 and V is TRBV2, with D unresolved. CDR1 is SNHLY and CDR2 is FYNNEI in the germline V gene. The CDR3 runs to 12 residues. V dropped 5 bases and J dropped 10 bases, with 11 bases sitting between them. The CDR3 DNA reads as TGTGCCAGCAGTTACACAGAACAGGAGCTGTTTTTT. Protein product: CASSYTEQELFF.

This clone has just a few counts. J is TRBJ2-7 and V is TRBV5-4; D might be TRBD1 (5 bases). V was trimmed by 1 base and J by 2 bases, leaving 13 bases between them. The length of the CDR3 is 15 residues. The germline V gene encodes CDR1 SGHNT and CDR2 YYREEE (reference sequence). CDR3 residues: CASSLRAGWPYEQYF. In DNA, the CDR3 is TGTGCCAGCAGCTTGCGGGCAGGGTGGCCCTACGAGCAGTACTTC.

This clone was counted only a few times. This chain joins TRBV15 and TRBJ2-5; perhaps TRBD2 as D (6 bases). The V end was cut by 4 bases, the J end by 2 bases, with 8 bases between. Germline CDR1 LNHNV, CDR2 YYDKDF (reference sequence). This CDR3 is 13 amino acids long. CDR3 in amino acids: CATSKGLQETQYF. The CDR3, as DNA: TGTGCCACCAGCAAGGGACTTCAAGAGACCCAGTACTTC.

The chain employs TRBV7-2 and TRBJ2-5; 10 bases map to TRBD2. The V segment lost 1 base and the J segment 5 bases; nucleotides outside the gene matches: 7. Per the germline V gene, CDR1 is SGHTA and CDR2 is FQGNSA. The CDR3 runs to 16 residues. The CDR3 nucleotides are TGTGCCAGCAGCTTAGATAGCGGGGGGCAGGGGGAGACCCAGTACTTC. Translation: CASSLDSGGQGETQYF.

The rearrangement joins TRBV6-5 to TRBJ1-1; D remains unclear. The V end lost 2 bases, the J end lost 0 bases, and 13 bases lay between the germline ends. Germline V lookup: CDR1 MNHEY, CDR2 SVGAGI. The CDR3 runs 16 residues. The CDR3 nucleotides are TGTGCCAGCAGTTACGCCTTCACTCCCGTGAACACTGAAGCTTTCTTT. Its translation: CASSYAFTPVNTEAFF.

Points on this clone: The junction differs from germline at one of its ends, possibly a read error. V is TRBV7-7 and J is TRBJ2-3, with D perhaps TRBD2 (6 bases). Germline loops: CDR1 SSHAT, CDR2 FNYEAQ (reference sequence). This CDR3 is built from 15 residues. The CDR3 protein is CASSLGLANTDTQYF. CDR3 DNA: TGTGCTAGCAGCTTGGGGCTAGCGAATACAGATACGCAGTATTTT.

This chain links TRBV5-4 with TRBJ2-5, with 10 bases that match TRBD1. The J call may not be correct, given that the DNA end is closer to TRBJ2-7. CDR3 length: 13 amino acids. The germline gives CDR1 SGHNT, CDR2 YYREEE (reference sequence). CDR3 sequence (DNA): TGTGCCAGCGGCCGGGACAGGGGCTACGAGCAGTACTTC. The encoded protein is CASGRDRGYEQYF.

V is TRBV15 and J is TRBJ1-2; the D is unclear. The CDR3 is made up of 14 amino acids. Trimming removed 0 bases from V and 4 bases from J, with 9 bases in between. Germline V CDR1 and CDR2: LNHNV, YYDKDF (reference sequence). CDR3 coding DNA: TGTGCCACCAGCAGAGATCTGGGAGGCTATGGCTACACCTTC. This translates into CATSRDLGGYGYTF.

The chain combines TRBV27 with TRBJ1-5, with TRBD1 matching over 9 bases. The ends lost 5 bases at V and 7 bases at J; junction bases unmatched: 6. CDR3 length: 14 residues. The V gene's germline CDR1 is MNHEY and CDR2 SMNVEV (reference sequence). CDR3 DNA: TGTGCCAGCAGTCAACAGGGGGCAAGGCAGCCCCAGCATTTT. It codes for CASSQQGARQPQHF.

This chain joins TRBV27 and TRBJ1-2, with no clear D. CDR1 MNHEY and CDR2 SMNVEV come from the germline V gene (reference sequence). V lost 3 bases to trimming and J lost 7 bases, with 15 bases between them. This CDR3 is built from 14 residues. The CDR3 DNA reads TGTGCCAGCAGTTTCTCCTCCGGCGGCCCTGGCTACACCTTC. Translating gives CASSFSSGGPGYTF.

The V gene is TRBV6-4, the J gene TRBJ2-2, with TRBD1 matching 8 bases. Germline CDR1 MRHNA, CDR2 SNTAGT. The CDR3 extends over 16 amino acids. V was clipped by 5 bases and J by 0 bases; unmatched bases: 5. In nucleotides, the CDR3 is TGTGCCAGCAGTCTGCAGGGGGCCGCGAACACCGGGGAGCTGTTTTTT. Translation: CASSLQGAANTGELFF.

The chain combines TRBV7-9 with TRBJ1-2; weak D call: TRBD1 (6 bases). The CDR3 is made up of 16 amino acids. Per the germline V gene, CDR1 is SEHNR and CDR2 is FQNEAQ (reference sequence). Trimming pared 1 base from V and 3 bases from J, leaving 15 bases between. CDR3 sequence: CASSLEGVWSDYGYTF. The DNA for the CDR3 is TGTGCCAGCAGCTTAGAGGGGGTTTGGTCAGACTATGGCTACACCTTC.

CDR3 in DNA: TGTGCCAGCAGCTTAGGACAGGGGCGCGAGCAGTACTTC. Its protein product is CASSLGQGREQYF. The chain carries TRBV7-2 and TRBJ2-7, with 8 bases that match TRBD1. The CDR3 has 13 residues. V lost 1 base, J lost 6 bases, and 2 bases stayed unmatched. In germline, CDR1 is SGHTA, CDR2 FQGNSA.

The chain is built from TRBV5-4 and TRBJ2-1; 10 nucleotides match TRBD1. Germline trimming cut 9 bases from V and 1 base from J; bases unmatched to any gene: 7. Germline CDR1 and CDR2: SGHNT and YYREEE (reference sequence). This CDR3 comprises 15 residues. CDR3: CATSRDRGSYNEQFF. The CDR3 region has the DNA TGTGCCACCTCCCGGGACAGGGGATCCTACAATGAGCAGTTCTTC.

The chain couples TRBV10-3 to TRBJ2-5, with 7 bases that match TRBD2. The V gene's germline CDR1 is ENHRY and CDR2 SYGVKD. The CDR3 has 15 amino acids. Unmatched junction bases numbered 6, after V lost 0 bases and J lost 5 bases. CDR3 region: CAISESSLAVETQYF. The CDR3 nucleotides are TGTGCCATCAGTGAGTCGAGTCTAGCGGTGGAGACCCAGTACTTC.

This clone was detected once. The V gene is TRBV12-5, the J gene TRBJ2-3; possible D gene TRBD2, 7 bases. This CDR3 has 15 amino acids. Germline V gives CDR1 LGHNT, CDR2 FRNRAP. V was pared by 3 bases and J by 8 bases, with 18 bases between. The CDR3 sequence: CASGFGGAGRGTQYF. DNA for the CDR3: TGTGCTAGTGGTTTTGGGGGGGCGGGGCGGGGTACGCAGTATTTT. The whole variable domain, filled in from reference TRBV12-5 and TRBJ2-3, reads DARVTQTPRHKVTEMGQEVTMRCQPILGHNTVFWYRQTMMQGLELLAYFRNRAPLDDSGMPKDRFSAEMPDATLATLKIQPSEPRDSAVYFCASGFGGAGRGTQYFGPGTRLTVL.

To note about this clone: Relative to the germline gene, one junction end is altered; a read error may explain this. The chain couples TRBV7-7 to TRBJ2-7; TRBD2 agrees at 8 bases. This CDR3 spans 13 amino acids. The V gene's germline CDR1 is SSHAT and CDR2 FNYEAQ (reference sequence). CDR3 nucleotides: TGTGCTAGCAGCCCGAGAGCGGGGGACGAGCAGTACTTC. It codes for CASSPRAGDEQYF.